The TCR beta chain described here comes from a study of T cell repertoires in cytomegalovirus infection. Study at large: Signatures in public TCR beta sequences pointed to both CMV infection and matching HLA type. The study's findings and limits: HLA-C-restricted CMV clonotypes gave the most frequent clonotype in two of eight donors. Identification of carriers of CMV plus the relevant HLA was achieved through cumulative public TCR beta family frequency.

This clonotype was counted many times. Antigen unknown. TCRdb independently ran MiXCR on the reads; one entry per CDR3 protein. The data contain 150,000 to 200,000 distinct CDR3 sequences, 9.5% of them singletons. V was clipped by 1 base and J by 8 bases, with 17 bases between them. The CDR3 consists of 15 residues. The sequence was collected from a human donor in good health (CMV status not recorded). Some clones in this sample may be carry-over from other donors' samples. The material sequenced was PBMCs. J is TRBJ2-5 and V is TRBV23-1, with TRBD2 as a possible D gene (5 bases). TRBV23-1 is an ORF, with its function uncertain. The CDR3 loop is CASSQFSDSKRTQYF. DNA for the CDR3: TGCGCCAGCAGTCAATTTTCGGACTCCAAGAGAACCCAGTACTTC.